This TCR beta chain was identified in a study of monozygotic twins with inflammatory bowel disease. Study-wide findings and caveats: Patient-specific immunosuppressive treatments may have made repertoires more variable.

Of note for this clonotype: Its antigen is not known.

Each CDR3 protein gets one entry in TCRdb, which reprocessed the 5' RACE reads and gives no DNA. This sample's clone table lists approximately 400,000 distinct CDR3 sequences. The sequence was obtained from a human donor with ulcerative colitis or Crohn's disease, or a healthy co-twin of an affected twin (not recorded which). Specimen: blood.

CDR3 amino acids: CSATDRGRFGTQYF. V and J are TRBV20-1 and TRBJ2-5; TCRdb's D call, TRBD1, is unchecked because there is no DNA. The CDR3 has 14 amino acids. Germline CDR1 and CDR2: DFQATT and SNEGSKA (reference sequence).